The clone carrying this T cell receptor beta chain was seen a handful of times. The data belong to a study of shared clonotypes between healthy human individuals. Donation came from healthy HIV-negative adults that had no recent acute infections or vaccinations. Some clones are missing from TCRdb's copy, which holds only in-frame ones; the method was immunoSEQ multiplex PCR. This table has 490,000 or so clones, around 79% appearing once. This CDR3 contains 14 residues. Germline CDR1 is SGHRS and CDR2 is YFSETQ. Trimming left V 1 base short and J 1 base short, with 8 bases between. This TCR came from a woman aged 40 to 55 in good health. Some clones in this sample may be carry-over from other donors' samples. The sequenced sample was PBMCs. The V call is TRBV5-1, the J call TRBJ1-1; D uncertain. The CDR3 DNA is TGCGCCAGCAGCTTGCGGACGGGGAACACTGAAGCTTTCTTT. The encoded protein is CASSLRTGNTEAFF.